These T cell receptor beta chains were read from a single sample in a study of OX40 agonist ivuxolimab in advanced cancers. Produced via immunoSEQ multiplex PCR; TCRdb's table is partial and in-frame only. Of some 78,000 clones in the sample, 92% were seen once. The starting material was CD4+ or CD8+ T cells sorted from blood, obtained in a trial of the OX40 agonist ivuxolimab. Receptors were obtained from an adult with an advanced solid tumor such as melanoma, head and neck, liver or kidney cancer. CDR3s include the opening cysteine and the closing phenylalanine or tryptophan. The D gene is left open where the match is weak. Some rows have no size entry. The others give once, few or many, or a class for an expanded clone.

NA,TRBV6-1,TRBD1,TRBJ1-2,TGTGCCAGCAGTGCGGACAGGGGCGTCGGCTATGGCTACACCTTC,CASSADRGVGYGYTF
once,TRBV7-2,TRBD2,TRBJ2-7,TGTGCCAGCCTACATAGCGGGAGCGAGTCGGGAAACGAGCAGTACTTC,CASLHSGSESGNEQYF
NA,TRBV7-9,NA,TRBJ1-2,TGTGCCAGCAGCTCAATGTCCCTCTATGGCTACACCTTC,CASSSMSLYGYTF
NA,TRBV18,NA,TRBJ1-6,TGTGCCAGCTCACCAGAGGGGCAAGGTTCACCCCTCCACTTT,CASSPEGQGSPLHF
once,TRBV18,NA,TRBJ1-1,TGTGCCAGCTCGATAGGGACACCCCTTATGGAAGCTTTCTTT,CASSIGTPLMEAFF
once,TRBV5-1,NA,TRBJ1-6,TGCGCCAGCAGCTTGGAGGGACGGAGATATTCACCCCTCCACTTT,CASSLEGRRYSPLHF
NA,TRBV7-2,TRBD1,TRBJ2-7,TGTGCCAGCAGCCTTCAGGGGGCGGACGAGCAGTACTTC,CASSLQGADEQYF
few,TRBV5-1,NA,TRBJ1-1,TGCGCCAGCAGCTTGGATAGGCCGAACACTGAAGCTTTCTTT,CASSLDRPNTEAFF
NA,TRBV5-1,NA,TRBJ1-1,TGCGCCAGCAGCTTGGAAGGGGCCAAGACTGAAGCTTTCTTT,CASSLEGAKTEAFF
NA,TRBV28,NA,TRBJ1-1,TGTGCCAGCAGATTTCCGGGACGTTGGATGAACACTGAAGCTTTCTTT,CASRFPGRWMNTEAFF
NA,TRBV11-3,NA,TRBJ2-1,TGTGCCAGCAGCTTTGGCGTCTACAATGAGCAGTTCTTC,CASSFGVYNEQFF
NA,TRBV7-2,NA,TRBJ1-2,TGTGCCAGCACCACCACCATCGGGGCTAACTATGGCTACACCTTC,CASTTTIGANYGYTF
NA,TRBV5-1,NA,TRBJ1-1,TGCGCCAGCAGCTTGGGTGGAGGGGCGAACACTGAAGCTTTCTTT,CASSLGGGANTEAFF
NA,TRBV5-1,NA,TRBJ1-4,TGCGCCAGCAGCTTTGGGCTTAGGAAGCGGGATGAAAAACTGTTTTTT,CASSFGLRKRDEKLFF
NA,TRBV7-9,NA,TRBJ2-1,TGTGCCAGCAGCCCGAGAGGTCGGGGAGGAATAGAGTTCTTC,CASSPRGRGGIEFF
NA,TRBV5-1,TRBD1,TRBJ1-2,TGCGCCAGCAGCTTGGAGGGGGCGAACTATGGCTACACCTTC,CASSLEGANYGYTF
NA,TRBV4-1,TRBD1,TRBJ2-7,TGCGCCAGCAGCCTCACCGGGACAGGGGGCCACGAGCAGTACTTC,CASSLTGTGGHEQYF
NA,TRBV7-9,TRBD1,TRBJ1-1,TGTGCCAGCAGCTCACAGGGGATGGACACTGAAGCTTTCTTT,CASSSQGMDTEAFF
NA,TRBV7-2,NA,TRBJ1-2,TGTGCCAGCAGCTTAGACGGCAGAGGGTATGGCTACACCTTC,CASSLDGRGYGYTF
NA,TRBV6-1,NA,TRBJ1-2,TGTGCCAGCAGTGAGGGGGTGGGGCGGCACTATGGCTACACCTTC,CASSEGVGRHYGYTF
once,TRBV5-1,TRBD1,TRBJ1-3,TGCGCCAGCAGCTTACCGGGACAGGCCTCTGGAAACACCATATATTTT,CASSLPGQASGNTIYF
NA,TRBV18,NA,TRBJ1-2,TGTGCCAGCTCACCAGCGCTCCCCGGGGACTATGGCTACACCTTC,CASSPALPGDYGYTF
NA,TRBV6-5,NA,TRBJ1-1,TGTGCCAGCAGTTCGGGTGGCACTGAAGCTTTCTTT,CASSSGGTEAFF
NA,TRBV6-5,NA,TRBJ2-5,TGTGCCAGCAGCAGAGTCGGAGAGACCCAGTACTTC,CASSRVGETQYF
NA,TRBV30,NA,TRBJ2-1,TGTGCCTGGAGTGTTTGGGGGTTTGGGGATGAGCAGTTCTTC,CAWSVWGFGDEQFF
NA,TRBV5-1,TRBD1,TRBJ2-2,TGCGCCAGCAGCCCCCAGACAGGGGACGGCGGGGAGCTGTTTTTT,CASSPQTGDGGELFF
NA,TRBV7-2,NA,TRBJ2-5,TGTGCCAGCAGCTGGGCCTCAGGGGTTGGAGAGACCCAGTACTTC,CASSWASGVGETQYF
NA,TRBV11-3,TRBD2,TRBJ2-7,TGTGCCAGCAGCTTCGACTCTAGCGGGTCCTACGAGCAGTACTTC,CASSFDSSGSYEQYF
NA,TRBV5-8,NA,TRBJ1-2,TGTGCCAGCAGCGCATTCATCCGGGGAGGGGCCGCCTTTAACTATGGCTACACCTTC,CASSAFIRGGAAFNYGYTF
NA,TRBV19,NA,TRBJ2-3,TGTGCCAGCCTGGAATTGGGCGGCAACACAGATACGCAGTATTTT,CASLELGGNTDTQYF
NA,TRBV5-1,TRBD2,TRBJ2-1,TGCGCCAGCAGCCGGGACTATTACAATGAGCAGTTCTTC,CASSRDYYNEQFF
NA,TRBV5-6,NA,TRBJ1-6,TGTGCCAGCAGCTCCGGGACCGCGGTGAGGTCACCCCTCCACTTT,CASSSGTAVRSPLHF
NA,TRBV5-1,NA,TRBJ1-6,TGCGCCAGCAGCAGGGACCGGCTCGATTCACCCCTCCACTTT,CASSRDRLDSPLHF
NA,TRBV11-1,TRBD2,TRBJ2-7,TGTGCCAGCAGCTTATCGGCTAGCGGGGGAGGATACGAGCAGTACTTC,CASSLSASGGGYEQYF
NA,TRBV5-1,NA,TRBJ1-5,TGCGCCAGCAGCTTGGAGTCCGGGGGTGGCAATCAGCCCCAGCATTTT,CASSLESGGGNQPQHF
NA,TRBV4-1,NA,TRBJ2-5,TGCGCCAGCAGCCAAGTCCCTGGCGGGGAGACCCAGTACTTC,CASSQVPGGETQYF
NA,TRBV5-1,TRBD1,TRBJ2-7,TGCGCCAGCAGCCTGTATTTCCGGGACAGGGAGGACGAGCAGTACTTC,CASSLYFRDREDEQYF
NA,TRBV5-1,NA,TRBJ1-1,TGCGCCAGCAGCCCCGCCCCACTCGGGGACACTGAAGCTTTCTTT,CASSPAPLGDTEAFF
NA,TRBV4-1,NA,TRBJ2-5,TGCGCCAGCAGCCAAGAAGGGCGGAGAGAGACCCAGTACTTC,CASSQEGRRETQYF
NA,TRBV6-6,NA,TRBJ1-1,TGTGCCAGCACGGGTTTCATGAACACTGAAGCTTTCTTT,CASTGFMNTEAFF
few,TRBV28,NA,TRBJ1-3,TGTGCCAGCAGTTTGGGGGGCAACGGAAACACCATATATTTT,CASSLGGNGNTIYF
NA,TRBV4-1,NA,TRBJ1-1,TGCGCCAGCAGGCAGCGCTTAATGGACATCCAGAACACTGAAGCTTTCTTT,CASRQRLMDIQNTEAFF